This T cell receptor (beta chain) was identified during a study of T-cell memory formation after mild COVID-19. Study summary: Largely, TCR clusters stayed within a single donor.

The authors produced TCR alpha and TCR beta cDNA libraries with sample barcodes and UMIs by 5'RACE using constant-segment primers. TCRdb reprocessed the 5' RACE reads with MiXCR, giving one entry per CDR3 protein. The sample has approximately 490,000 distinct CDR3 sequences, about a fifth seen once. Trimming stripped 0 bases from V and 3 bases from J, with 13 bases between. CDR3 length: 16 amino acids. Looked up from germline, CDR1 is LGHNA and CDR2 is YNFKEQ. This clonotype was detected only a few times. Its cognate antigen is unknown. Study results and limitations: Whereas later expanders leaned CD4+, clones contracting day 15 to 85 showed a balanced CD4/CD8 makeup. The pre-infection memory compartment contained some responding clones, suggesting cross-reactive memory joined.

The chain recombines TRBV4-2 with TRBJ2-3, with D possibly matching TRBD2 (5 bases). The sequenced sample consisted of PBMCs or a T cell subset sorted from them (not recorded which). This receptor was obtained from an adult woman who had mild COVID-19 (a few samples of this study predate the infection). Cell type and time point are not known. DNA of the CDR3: TGTGCCAGCAGCCAAGACGGGGATGTTGGGACAGATACGCAGTATTTT. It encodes CASSQDGDVGTDTQYF.